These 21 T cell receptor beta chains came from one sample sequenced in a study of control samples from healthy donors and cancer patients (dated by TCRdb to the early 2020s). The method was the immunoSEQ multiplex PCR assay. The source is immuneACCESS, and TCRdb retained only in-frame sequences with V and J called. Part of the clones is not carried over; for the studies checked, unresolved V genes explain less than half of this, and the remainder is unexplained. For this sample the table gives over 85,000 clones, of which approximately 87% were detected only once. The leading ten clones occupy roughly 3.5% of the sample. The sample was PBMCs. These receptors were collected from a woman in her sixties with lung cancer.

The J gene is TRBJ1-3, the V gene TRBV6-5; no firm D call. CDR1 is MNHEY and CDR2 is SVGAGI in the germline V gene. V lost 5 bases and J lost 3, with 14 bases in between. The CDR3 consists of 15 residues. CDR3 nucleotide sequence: TGTGCCAGCAGTACTGCTGACCTTGGTGGAAACACCATATATTTT. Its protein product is CASSTADLGGNTIYF.

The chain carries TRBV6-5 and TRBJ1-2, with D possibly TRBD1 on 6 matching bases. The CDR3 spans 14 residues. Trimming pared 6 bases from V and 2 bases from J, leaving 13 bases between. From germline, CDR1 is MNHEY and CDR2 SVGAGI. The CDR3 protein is CASRLGQSNYGYTF. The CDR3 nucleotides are TGTGCCAGCAGACTTGGACAGAGCAACTATGGCTACACCTTC.

CDR3 residues: CASSPNRAGVGTYNEQFF. The CDR3 nucleotides are TGTGCCAGCTCACCAAATAGGGCGGGAGTAGGAACCTACAATGAGCAGTTCTTC. The chain joins TRBV18 to TRBJ2-1, with 7 bases aligning to TRBD2. Germline loops: CDR1 KGHSH, CDR2 LQKENI. The length of the CDR3 is 18 residues. V was clipped by 2 bases and J by 2 bases; unmatched bases: 12.

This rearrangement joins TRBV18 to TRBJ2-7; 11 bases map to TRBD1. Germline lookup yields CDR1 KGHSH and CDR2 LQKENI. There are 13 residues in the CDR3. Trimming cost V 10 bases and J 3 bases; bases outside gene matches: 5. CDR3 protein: CATSGTGGYEQYF. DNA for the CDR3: TGTGCCACTTCCGGGACAGGGGGCTACGAGCAGTACTTC.

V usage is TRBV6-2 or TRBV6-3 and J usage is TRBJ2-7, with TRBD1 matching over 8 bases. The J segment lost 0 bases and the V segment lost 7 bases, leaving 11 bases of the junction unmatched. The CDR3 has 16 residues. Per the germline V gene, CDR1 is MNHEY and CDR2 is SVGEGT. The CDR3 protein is CASTPDREPLSYEQYF. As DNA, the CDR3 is TGTGCCAGCACCCCGGACAGGGAGCCCCTCTCCTACGAGCAGTACTTC.

CDR3: CASSSGGLSSYNEQFF. CDR3 DNA: TGCGCCAGCAGCTCGGGGGGGCTCTCCTCTTACAATGAGCAGTTCTTC. This chain uses TRBV5-1 with TRBJ2-1, with 8 bases identical to TRBD2. CDR1 SGHRS and CDR2 YFSETQ come from the germline V gene. CDR3 length: 16 residues. Unmatched junction bases numbered 9, after V lost 3 bases and J lost 4 bases.

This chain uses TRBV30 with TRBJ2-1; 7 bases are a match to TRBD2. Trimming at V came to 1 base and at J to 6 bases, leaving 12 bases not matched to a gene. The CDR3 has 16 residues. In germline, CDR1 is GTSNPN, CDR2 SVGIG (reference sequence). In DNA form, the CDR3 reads TGTGCCTGGAGTGCGTTTGGGAGGGGACGTTTCAATGAGCAGTTCTTC. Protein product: CAWSAFGRGRFNEQFF.

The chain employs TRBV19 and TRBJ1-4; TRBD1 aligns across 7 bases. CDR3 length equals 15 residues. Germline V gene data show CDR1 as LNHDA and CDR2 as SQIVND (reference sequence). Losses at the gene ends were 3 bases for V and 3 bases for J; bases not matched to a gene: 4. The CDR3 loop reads CASSMVGTANEKLFF. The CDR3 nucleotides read TGTGCCAGTAGTATGGTAGGGACAGCTAATGAAAAACTGTTTTTT.

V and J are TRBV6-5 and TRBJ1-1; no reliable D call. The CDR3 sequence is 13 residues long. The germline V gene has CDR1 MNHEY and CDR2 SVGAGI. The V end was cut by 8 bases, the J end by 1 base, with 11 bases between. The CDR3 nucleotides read TGTGCCAGCTTCCGAGTGGGGAACACTGAAGCTTTCTTT. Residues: CASFRVGNTEAFF.

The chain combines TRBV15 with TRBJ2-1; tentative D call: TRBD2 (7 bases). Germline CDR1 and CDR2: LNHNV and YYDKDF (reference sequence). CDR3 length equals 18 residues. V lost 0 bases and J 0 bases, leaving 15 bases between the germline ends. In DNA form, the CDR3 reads TGTGCCACCAGCAGAGACCCCCCGCGGGGGCGCTCCTACAATGAGCAGTTCTTC. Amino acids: CATSRDPPRGRSYNEQFF.

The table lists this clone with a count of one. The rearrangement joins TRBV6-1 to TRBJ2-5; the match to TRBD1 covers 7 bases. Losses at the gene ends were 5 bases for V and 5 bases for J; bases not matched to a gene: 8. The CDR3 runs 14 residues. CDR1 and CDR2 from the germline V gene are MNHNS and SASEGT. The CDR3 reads CASSPQGVGETQYF. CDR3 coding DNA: TGTGCCAGCAGTCCGCAGGGGGTTGGGGAGACCCAGTACTTC.

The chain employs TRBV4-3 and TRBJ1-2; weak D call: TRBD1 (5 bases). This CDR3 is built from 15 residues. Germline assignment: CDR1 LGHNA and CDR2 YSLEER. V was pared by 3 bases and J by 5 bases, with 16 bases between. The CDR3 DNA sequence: TGCGCCAGCAGCCACGACCGGGGCGTACTATATGGCTACACCTTC. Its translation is CASSHDRGVLYGYTF.

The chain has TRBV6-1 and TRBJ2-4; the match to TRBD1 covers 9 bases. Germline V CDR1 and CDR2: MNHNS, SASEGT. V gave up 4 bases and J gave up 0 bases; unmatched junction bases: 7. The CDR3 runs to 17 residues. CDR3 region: CASSGTGVGLAKNIQYF. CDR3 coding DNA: TGTGCCAGCAGTGGGACAGGGGTGGGACTAGCCAAAAACATTCAGTACTTC.

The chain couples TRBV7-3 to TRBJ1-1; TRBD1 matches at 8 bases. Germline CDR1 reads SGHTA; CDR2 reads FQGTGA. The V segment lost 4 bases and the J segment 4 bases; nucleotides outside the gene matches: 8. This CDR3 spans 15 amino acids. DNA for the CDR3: TGTGCCAGCAGCTCCCAGGGAACAGGGGGCACTGAAGCTTTCTTT. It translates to CASSSQGTGGTEAFF.

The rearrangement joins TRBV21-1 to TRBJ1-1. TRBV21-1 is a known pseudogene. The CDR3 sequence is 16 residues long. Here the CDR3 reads CASSKKVPLMNTEAFF. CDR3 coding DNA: TGTGCCAGCAGCAAAAAGGTCCCCCTGATGAACACTGAAGCTTTCTTT.

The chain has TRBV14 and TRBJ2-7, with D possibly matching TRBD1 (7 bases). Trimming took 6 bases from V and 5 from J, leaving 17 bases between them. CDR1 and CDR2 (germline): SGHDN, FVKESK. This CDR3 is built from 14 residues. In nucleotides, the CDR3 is TGTGCCAGCAGTTTTACAGGGGAGGAAAACGAGCAGTACTTC. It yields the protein CASSFTGEENEQYF.

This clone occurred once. The CDR3 DNA reads TGCGCCAGCAGCTTGAAGTATCGCGGGGGCACTGAAGCTTTCTTT. Translation gives CASSLKYRGGTEAFF. J is TRBJ1-1 and V is TRBV5-1; TRBD1 might be the D (5 bases). V lost 1 base to trimming and J lost 4 bases, with 14 bases between them. Germline CDR1 and CDR2: SGHRS and YFSETQ. The CDR3 covers 15 residues.

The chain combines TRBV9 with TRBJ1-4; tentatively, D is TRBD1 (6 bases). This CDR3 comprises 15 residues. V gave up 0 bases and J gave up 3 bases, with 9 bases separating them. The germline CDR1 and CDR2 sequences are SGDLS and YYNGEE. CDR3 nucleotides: TGTGCCAGCAGCGTAGGAACAGGGCCTAATGAAAAACTGTTTTTT. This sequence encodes CASSVGTGPNEKLFF.

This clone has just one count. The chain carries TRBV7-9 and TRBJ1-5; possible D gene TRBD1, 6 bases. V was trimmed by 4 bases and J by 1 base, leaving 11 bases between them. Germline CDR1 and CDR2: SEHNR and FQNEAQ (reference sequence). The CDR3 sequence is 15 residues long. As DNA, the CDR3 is TGTGCCAGCAGCTCCTCCGGGACAAGCAATCAGCCCCAGCATTTT. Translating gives CASSSSGTSNQPQHF.

CDR3: CAISTSSEGGELFF. In DNA form, the CDR3 reads TGTGCCATCAGCACTAGTTCGGAAGGCGGGGAGCTGTTTTTT. This rearrangement joins TRBV10-3 to TRBJ2-2, with D tentatively TRBD2 (5 bases). V was pared by 6 bases and J by 7 bases, with 15 bases between. The CDR3 is made up of 14 amino acids. CDR1 ENHRY and CDR2 SYGVKD come from the germline V gene.

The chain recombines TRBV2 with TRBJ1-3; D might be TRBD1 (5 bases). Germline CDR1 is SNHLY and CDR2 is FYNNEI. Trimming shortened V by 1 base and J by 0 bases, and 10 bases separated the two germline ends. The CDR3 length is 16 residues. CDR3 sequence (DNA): TGTGCCAGCAGTGAAGGGCAGGGCAACTCTGGAAACACCATATATTTT. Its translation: CASSEGQGNSGNTIYF.